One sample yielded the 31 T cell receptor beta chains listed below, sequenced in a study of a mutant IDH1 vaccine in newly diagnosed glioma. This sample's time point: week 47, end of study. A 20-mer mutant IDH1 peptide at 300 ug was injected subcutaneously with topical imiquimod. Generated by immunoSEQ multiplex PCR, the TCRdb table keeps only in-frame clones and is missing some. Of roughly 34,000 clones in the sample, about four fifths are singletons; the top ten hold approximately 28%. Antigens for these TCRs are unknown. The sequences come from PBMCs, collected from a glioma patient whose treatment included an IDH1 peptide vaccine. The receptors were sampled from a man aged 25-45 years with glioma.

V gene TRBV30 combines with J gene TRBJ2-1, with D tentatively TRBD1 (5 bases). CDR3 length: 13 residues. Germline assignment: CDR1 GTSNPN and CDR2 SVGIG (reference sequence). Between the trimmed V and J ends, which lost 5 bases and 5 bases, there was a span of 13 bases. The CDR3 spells CAWSKGANNEQFF. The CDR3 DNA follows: TGTGCCTGGTCGAAAGGGGCGAACAATGAGCAGTTCTTC.

In DNA, the CDR3 is TGTGCCAGTAGTAAAGAGGGACAGCCCCAGCATTTT. Protein sequence: CASSKEGQPQHF. This chain connects TRBV19 to TRBJ1-5; D is unresolved. The germline CDR1 and CDR2 sequences are LNHDA and SQIVND (reference sequence). The CDR3 covers 12 residues. The ends were cut back, 4 bases at V and 7 bases at J, with 8 bases in the middle.

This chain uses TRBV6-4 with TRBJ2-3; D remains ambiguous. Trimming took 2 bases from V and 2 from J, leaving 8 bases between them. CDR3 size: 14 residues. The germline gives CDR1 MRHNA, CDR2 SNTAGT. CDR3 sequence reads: CASSDGRATDTQYF. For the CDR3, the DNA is TGTGCCAGCAGTGACGGTCGAGCCACAGATACGCAGTATTTT.

CDR3 DNA sequence: TGTGCCAGCAGGGGGCGGGACAGGGGGGACTACGAGCAGTACTTC. Its translation is CASRGRDRGDYEQYF. V is TRBV2 and J is TRBJ2-7, with 11 bases aligning to TRBD1. Germline trimming cut 6 bases from V and 3 bases from J; bases unmatched to any gene: 7. Germline CDR1 reads SNHLY; CDR2 reads FYNNEI. The CDR3 loop spans 15 amino acids.

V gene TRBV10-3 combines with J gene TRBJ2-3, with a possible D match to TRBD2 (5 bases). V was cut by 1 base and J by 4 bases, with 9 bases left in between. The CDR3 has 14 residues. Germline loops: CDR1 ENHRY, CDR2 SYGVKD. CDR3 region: CAISEWGDADTQYF. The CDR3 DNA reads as TGTGCCATCAGTGAGTGGGGAGACGCAGATACGCAGTATTTT.

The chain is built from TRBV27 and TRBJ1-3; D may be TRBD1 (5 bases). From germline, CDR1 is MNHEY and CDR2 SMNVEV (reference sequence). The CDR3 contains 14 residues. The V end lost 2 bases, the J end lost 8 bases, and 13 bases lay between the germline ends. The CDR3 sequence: CASSLRGTDDTIYF. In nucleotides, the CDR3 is TGTGCCAGCAGTTTAAGAGGGACGGACGACACCATATATTTT.

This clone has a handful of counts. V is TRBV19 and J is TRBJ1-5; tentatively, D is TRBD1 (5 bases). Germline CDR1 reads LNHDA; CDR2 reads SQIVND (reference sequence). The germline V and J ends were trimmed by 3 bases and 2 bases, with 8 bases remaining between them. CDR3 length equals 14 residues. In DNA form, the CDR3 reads TGTGCCAGTAGTATGACGGGGGGCAATCAGCCCCAGCATTTT. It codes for CASSMTGGNQPQHF.

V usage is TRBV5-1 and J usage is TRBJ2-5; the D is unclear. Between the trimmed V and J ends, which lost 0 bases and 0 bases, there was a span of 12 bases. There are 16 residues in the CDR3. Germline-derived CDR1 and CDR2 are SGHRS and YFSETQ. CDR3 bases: TGCGCCAGCAGCTTGGAGCGCTATTCCGACCAAGAGACCCAGTACTTC. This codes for CASSLERYSDQETQYF.

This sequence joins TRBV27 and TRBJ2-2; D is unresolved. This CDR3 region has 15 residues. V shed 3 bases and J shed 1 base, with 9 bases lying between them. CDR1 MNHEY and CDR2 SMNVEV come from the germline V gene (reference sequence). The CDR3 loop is CASSFIPGNTGELFF. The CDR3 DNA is TGTGCCAGCAGTTTTATCCCTGGGAACACCGGGGAGCTGTTTTTT.

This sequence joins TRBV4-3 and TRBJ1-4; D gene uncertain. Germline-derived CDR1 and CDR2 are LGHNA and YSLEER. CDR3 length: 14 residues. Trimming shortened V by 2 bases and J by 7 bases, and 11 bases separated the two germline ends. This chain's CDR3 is CASSQSRASEKLFF. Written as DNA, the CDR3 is TGCGCCAGCAGCCAAAGCCGGGCTAGTGAAAAACTGTTTTTT.

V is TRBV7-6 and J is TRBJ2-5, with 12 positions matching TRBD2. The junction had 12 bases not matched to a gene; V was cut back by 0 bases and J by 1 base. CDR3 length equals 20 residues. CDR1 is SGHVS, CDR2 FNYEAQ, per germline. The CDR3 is CASSLAPRGGTSGPQETQYF. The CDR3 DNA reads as TGTGCCAGCAGCTTAGCGCCAAGGGGGGGGACTAGCGGGCCCCAAGAGACCCAGTACTTC.

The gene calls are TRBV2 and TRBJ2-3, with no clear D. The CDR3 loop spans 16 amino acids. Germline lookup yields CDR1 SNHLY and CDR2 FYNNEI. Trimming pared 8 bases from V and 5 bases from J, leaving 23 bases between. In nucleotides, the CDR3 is TGTGCCAGCGGTGCGGATCCAACCAAGAAGATAGATACGCAGTATTTT. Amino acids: CASGADPTKKIDTQYF.

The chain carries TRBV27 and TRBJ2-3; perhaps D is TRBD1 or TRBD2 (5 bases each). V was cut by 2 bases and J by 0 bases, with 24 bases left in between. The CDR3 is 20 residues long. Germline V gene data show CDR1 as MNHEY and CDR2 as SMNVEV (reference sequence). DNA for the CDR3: TGTGCCAGCAGTTTAGGGGCCCTAAGCGGAGGACTCCTTAGCACAGATACGCAGTATTTT. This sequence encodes CASSLGALSGGLLSTDTQYF.

The CDR3 is CASSYGLAGVGETQYF. CDR3 coding DNA: TGTGCCAGCAGCTACGGACTAGCGGGGGTGGGGGAGACCCAGTACTTC. The chain combines TRBV7-3 with TRBJ2-5, with TRBD2 matching over 13 bases. The V and J ends lost 4 bases and 5 bases, in that order; junction bases with no gene match: 7. The CDR3 has 16 amino acids. Germline CDR1 reads SGHTA; CDR2 reads FQGTGA.

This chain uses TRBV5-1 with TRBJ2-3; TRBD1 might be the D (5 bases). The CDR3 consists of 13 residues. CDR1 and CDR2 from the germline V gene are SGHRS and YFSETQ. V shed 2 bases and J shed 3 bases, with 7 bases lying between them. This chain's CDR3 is CASSFDSTDTQYF. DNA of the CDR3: TGCGCCAGCAGCTTCGACAGTACAGATACGCAGTATTTT. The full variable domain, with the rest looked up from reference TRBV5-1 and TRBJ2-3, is KAGVTQTPRYLIKTRGQQVTLSCSPISGHRSVSWYQQTPGQGLQFLFEYFSETQRNKGNFPGRFSGRQFSNSRSEMNVSTLELGDSALYLCASSFDSTDTQYFGPGTRLTVL.

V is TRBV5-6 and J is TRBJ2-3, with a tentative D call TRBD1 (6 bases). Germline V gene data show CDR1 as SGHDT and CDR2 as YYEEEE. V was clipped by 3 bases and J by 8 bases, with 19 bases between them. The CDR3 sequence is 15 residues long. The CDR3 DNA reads TGTGCCAGCAGCTCGAAAGACAGGACTGGTGGTACGCAGTATTTT. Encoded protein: CASSSKDRTGGTQYF. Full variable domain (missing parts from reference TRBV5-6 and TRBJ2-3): DAGVTQSPTHLIKTRGQQVTLRCSPKSGHDTVSWYQQALGQGPQFIFQYYEEEERQRGNFPDRFSGHQFPNYSSELNVNALLLGDSALYLCASSSKDRTGGTQYFGPGTRLTVL.

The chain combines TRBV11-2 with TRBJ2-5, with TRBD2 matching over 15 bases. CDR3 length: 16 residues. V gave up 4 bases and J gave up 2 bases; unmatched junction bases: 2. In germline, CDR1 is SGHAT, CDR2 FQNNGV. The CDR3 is CASSWTSGGGQETQYF. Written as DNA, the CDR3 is TGTGCCAGCAGCTGGACTAGCGGGGGGGGACAAGAGACCCAGTACTTC.

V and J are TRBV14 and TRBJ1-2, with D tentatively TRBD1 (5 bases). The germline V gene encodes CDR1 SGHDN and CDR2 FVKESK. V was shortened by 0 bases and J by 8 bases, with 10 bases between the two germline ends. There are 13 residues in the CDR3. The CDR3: CASSQEWQGGYTF. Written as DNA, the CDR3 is TGTGCCAGCAGCCAAGAGTGGCAGGGCGGCTACACCTTC.

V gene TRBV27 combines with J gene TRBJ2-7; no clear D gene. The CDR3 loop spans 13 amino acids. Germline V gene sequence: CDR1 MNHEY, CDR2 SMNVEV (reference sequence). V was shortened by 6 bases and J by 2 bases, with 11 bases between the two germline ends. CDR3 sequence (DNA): TGTGCCAGCAGCCCCGTAGACACCTACGAGCAGTACTTC. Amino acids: CASSPVDTYEQYF.

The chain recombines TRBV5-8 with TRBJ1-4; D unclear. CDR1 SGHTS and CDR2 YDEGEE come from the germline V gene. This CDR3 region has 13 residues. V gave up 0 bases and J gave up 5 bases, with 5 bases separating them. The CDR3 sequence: CASSLGPNEKLFF. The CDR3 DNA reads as TGTGCCAGCAGCTTGGGACCCAATGAAAAACTGTTTTTT. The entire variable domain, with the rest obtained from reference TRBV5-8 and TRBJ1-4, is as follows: EAGVTQSPTHLIKTRGQQATLRCSPISGHTSVYWYQQALGLGLQFLLWYDEGEERNRGNFPPRFSGRQFPNYSSELNVNALELEDSALYLCASSLGPNEKLFFGSGTQLSVL.

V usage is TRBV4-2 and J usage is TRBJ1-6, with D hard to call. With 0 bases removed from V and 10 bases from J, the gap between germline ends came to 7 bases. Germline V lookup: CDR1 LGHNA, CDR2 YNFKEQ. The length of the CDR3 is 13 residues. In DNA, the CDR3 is TGTGCCAGCAGCCAAGATCTGGGCTCACCCCTCCACTTT. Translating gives CASSQDLGSPLHF.

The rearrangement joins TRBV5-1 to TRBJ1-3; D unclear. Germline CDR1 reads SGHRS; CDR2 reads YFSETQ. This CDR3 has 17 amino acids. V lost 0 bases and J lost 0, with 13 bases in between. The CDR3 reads CASSLAEDGDSGNTIYF. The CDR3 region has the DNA TGCGCCAGCAGCTTGGCCGAGGACGGCGACTCTGGAAACACCATATATTTT.

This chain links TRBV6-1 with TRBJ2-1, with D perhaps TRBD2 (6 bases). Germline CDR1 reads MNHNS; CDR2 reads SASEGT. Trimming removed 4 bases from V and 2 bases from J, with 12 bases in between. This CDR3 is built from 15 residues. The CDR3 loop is CASSGLGGAYNEQFF. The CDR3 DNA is TGTGCCAGCAGTGGGCTCGGGGGTGCCTACAATGAGCAGTTCTTC.

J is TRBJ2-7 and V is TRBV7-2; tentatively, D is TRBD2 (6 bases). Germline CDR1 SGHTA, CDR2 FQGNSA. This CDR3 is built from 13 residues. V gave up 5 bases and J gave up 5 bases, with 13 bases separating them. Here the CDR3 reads CASSPRRGHEQYF. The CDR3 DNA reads TGTGCCAGCAGCCCCCGGCGGGGACACGAGCAGTACTTC.

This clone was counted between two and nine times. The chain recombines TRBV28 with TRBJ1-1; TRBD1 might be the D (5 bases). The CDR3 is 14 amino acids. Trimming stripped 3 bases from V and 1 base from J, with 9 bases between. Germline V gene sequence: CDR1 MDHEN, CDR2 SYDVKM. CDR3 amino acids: CASSLVRENTEAFF. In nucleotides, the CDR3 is TGTGCCAGCAGTTTGGTCAGGGAGAACACTGAAGCTTTCTTT. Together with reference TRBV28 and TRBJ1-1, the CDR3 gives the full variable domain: DVKVTQSSRYLVKRTGEKVFLECVQDMDHENMFWYRQDPGLGLRLIYFSYDVKMKEKGDIPEGYSVSREKKERFSLILESASTNQTSMYLCASSLVRENTEAFFGQGTRLTVV.

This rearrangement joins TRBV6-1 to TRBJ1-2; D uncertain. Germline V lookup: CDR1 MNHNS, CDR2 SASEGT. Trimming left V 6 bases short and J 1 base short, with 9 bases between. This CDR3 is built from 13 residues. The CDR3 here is CASSSTNNYGYTF. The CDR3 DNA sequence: TGTGCCAGCAGCTCGACGAATAACTATGGCTACACCTTC.

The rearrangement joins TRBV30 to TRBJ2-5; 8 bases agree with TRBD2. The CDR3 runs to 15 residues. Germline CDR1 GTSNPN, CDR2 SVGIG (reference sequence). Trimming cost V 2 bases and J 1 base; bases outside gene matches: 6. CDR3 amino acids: CAWSHIGTSQETQYF. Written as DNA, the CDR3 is TGTGCCTGGAGTCACATTGGGACTAGCCAAGAGACCCAGTACTTC.

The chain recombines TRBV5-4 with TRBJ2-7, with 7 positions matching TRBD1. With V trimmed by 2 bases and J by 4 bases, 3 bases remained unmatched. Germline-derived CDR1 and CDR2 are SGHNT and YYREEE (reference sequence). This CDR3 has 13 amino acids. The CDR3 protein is CASSFDRAYEQYF. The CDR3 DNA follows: TGTGCCAGCAGCTTCGACAGGGCTTACGAGCAGTACTTC.

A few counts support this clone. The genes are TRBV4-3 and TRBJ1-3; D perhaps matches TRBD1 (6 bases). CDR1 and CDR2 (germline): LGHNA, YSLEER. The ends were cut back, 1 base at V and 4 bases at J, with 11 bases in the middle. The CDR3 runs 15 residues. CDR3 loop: CASSQGTGTGNTIYF. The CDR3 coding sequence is TGCGCCAGCAGCCAAGGCACGGGGACAGGAAACACCATATATTTT.

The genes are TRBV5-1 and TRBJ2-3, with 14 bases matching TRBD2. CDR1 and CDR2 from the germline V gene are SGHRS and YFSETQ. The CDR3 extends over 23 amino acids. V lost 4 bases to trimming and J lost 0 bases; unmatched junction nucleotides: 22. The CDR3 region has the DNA TGCGCCAGCAGCCTCCTGCCCCTTCCGACTAGCGGGAGGGTCAAGAGTAGCACAGATACGCAGTATTTT. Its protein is CASSLLPLPTSGRVKSSTDTQYF.

The CDR3 DNA reads as TGCGCCAGCAGCCCCAACCCCAGGGGGGGCTCCTACAATGAGCAGTTCTTC. It encodes CASSPNPRGGSYNEQFF. The gene calls are TRBV5-1 and TRBJ2-1; D tentatively reads TRBD1 or TRBD2 (7 bases each). The CDR3 sequence is 17 residues long. V was pared by 4 bases and J by 0 bases, with 17 bases between. Germline V gene lookup returns CDR1 SGHRS and CDR2 YFSETQ.